This paragraph reports one T cell receptor (beta chain). Its matching antigen is unknown. Primers: 60 Vbeta forward and 13 Jbeta reverse. In the original analysis: There were around 78 million unique TCR beta chains by a later count, and some 10 million of them were shared. Clones were read by immunoSEQ multiplex PCR, and TCRdb kept only the in-frame ones, dropping some. V, J and clone size were drawn from that table, and D and trimming were deduced from the DNA. The table lists 200,000 to 250,000 clones, approximately 68% of them singletons. Losses at the gene ends were 3 bases for V and 7 bases for J; bases not matched to a gene: 4. Looked up from germline, CDR1 is SGHTA and CDR2 is FQGTGA. This CDR3 spans 15 amino acids. This entry belongs to a study of cytomegalovirus exposure and HLA in healthy donors. About the research overall: From HLA-typed donors, an early data release held about 92 million unique TCRs.

Broader study findings: What was likely a sequencing artifact was a cluster of highly shared sequence variants. HLA allele associations emerged for fewer than 20,000 TCR beta sequences in a later analysis, at 0.05 false discovery rate.

The sample consisted of PBMCs. The TCR was taken from a woman aged 25 to 39 in good health and CMV-seronegative. This chain connects TRBV7-3 to TRBJ2-1; TRBD2 aligns across 12 bases. CDR3 bases: TGTGCCAGCAGCTTGGCTAGCGGGAGGGGAAATGAGCAGTTCTTC. The encoded protein is CASSLASGRGNEQFF.